The entry below describes one TCR beta chain. The antigen remains unidentified. CDR1 is SEHNR, CDR2 FQNEAQ, per germline (reference sequence). The CDR3 is 14 residues long. V was shortened by 2 bases and J by 0 bases, with 6 bases between the two germline ends. These data belong to a study of OX40 agonist ivuxolimab in advanced cancers. General observations from the study: Patients with a partial response at 0.1-3.0 mg/kg had among the lowest clonal expansion.

Only in-frame clones appear in the TCRdb table, and some are missing; sequencing was by immunoSEQ multiplex PCR. The sample yields roughly 110,000 clones, approximately 90% seen once. This clonotype was obtained from an adult with an advanced solid tumor such as melanoma, head and neck, liver or kidney cancer. The material was CD4+ or CD8+ T cells sorted from blood, obtained in a trial of the OX40 agonist ivuxolimab. This rearrangement joins TRBV7-9 to TRBJ2-3; D not resolved. CDR3 amino acids: CASSLWASTDTQYF. In DNA, the CDR3 is TGTGCCAGCAGCTTATGGGCGAGCACAGATACGCAGTATTTT. The full variable domain, in which reference TRBV7-9 and TRBJ2-3 provide the parts outside the CDR3, is DTGVSQNPRHKITKRGQNVTFRCDPISEHNRLYWYRQTLGQGPEFLTYFQNEAQLEKSRLLSDRFSAERPKGSFSTLEIQRTEQGDSAMYLCASSLWASTDTQYFGPGTRLTVL.